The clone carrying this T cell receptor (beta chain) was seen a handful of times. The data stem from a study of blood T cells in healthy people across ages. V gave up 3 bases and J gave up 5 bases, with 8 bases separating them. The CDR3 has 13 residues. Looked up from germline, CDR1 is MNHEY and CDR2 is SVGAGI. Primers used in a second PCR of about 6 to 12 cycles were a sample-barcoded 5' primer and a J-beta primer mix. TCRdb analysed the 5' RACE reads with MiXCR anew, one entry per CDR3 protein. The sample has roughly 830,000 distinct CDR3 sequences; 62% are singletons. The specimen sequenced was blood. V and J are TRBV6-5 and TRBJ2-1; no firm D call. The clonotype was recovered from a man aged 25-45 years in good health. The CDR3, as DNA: TGTGCCAGCAGTTATGGCCCAAACAATGAGCAGTTCTTC. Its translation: CASSYGPNNEQFF.